Following are 31 T cell receptor beta chains from one sample sequenced in a study of spatial heterogeneity in lung cancer. Time point given: sample taken at primary tumor resection. From tumor, nontumor lung or frozen PBMC, whole RNA was taken unsorted for sequencing. MiXCR was run by TCRdb on the 5' RACE reads, yielding one entry per CDR3 protein. This table holds 49,000 or so distinct CDR3 sequences, about 12% found once. Specimen: PBMCs, collected at surgery. All receptors come from a female donor with early-stage non-small cell lung cancer.

There are a few counts of this clonotype. The chain employs TRBV7-9 and TRBJ1-5; TRBD1 aligns across 7 bases. Germline assignment: CDR1 SEHNR and CDR2 FQNEAQ (reference sequence). V lost 6 bases to trimming and J lost 6 bases; unmatched junction nucleotides: 14. This CDR3 has 16 amino acids. In DNA form, the CDR3 reads TGTGCCAGCAGTTCGGGAGCGACAGGGATCGTTCAGCCCCAGCATTTT. Translated, it gives CASSSGATGIVQPQHF.

The CDR3: CASSSLRQGRGGELFF. The CDR3 DNA reads TGTGCCAGCAGTTCCCTTCGACAGGGGAGGGGCGGGGAGCTGTTTTTT. The rearrangement joins TRBV6-6 to TRBJ2-2; D possibly corresponds to TRBD1 (8 bases). The CDR3 is made up of 16 amino acids. Looked up from germline, CDR1 is MNHNY and CDR2 is SVGAGI (reference sequence). V lost 4 bases and J 7 bases, leaving 19 bases between the germline ends.

This clonotype was counted ten times or more. The gene calls are TRBV6-2 or TRBV6-3 and TRBJ1-6, with a tentative D call TRBD1 (6 bases). The CDR3 is 15 residues long. Germline values: CDR1 MNHEY, CDR2 SVGEGT. Trimming left V 2 bases short and J 7 bases short, with 12 bases between. The CDR3 bases are TGTGCCAGCAGTTACCCCGGGGACACAAATTCACCCCTCCACTTT. This gives the protein CASSYPGDTNSPLHF.

V gene TRBV20-1 combines with J gene TRBJ2-1; weak D call: TRBD2 (6 bases). The germline V and J ends were trimmed by 6 bases and 0 bases, with 12 bases remaining between them. The CDR3 has 14 amino acids. Germline CDR1 reads DFQATT; CDR2 reads SNEGSKA (reference sequence). The CDR3 nucleotides read TGCAGTGCCACATCGACTAGCTCCTACAATGAGCAGTTCTTC. Translating it yields CSATSTSSYNEQFF.

The CDR3 sequence is CASRGRIPKEAPGANVLTF. The CDR3 nucleotides are TGTGCCAGCAGGGGACGCATACCAAAAGAAGCTCCTGGGGCCAACGTCCTGACTTTC. The rearrangement links TRBV25-1 to TRBJ2-6; TRBD1 or TRBD2 may be the D gene (5 bases each). The V gene lost 6 bases and the J gene lost 2 bases, with 23 bases spanning the gap. From germline, CDR1 is MGHDK and CDR2 SYGVNS. The CDR3 extends over 19 amino acids.

The chain carries TRBV6-1 and TRBJ2-5; 11 bases align to TRBD1. The length of the CDR3 is 13 residues. The germline gives CDR1 MNHNS, CDR2 SASEGT. J was trimmed by 4 bases and V by 7 bases; bases with no gene match: 2. Written as DNA, the CDR3 is TGTGCCAGCATGGGACAGGGGGTAGAGACCCAGTACTTC. Translation: CASMGQGVETQYF.

The V and J genes are TRBV20-1 and TRBJ1-1; maybe TRBD1 (5 bases). The CDR3 has 14 amino acids. Germline V gives CDR1 DFQATT, CDR2 SNEGSKA (reference sequence). Deletions cut 0 bases from V and 4 bases from J, with 12 bases between. Written as DNA, the CDR3 is TGCAGTGCTAGAGAGAGGGGATTTAGCACTGAAGCTTTCTTT. Translating gives CSARERGFSTEAFF.

This clonotype was recorded many times. CDR3 sequence: CASSWGTTNNEQFF. The CDR3 DNA reads as TGCGCCAGCAGCTGGGGGACTACGAACAATGAGCAGTTCTTC. V is TRBV5-1 and J is TRBJ2-1; 7 bases agree with TRBD2. The germline V gene has CDR1 SGHRS and CDR2 YFSETQ. The CDR3 contains 14 residues. J gave up 5 bases and V 3 bases, and 5 bases lay outside the gene matches.

This clonotype has more than one count but fewer than ten. The J gene is TRBJ1-2, the V gene TRBV5-1; TRBD1 might be the D (6 bases). Per germline, CDR1 SGHRS and CDR2 YFSETQ. Deletions cut 3 bases from V and 1 base from J, with 10 bases between. The CDR3 is made up of 14 amino acids. The chain's CDR3 is CASSSGQFNYGYTF. CDR3 sequence (DNA): TGCGCCAGCAGCTCCGGACAGTTTAACTATGGCTACACCTTC. Combining the CDR3 with reference TRBV5-1 and TRBJ1-2 gives the whole variable domain KAGVTQTPRYLIKTRGQQVTLSCSPISGHRSVSWYQQTPGQGLQFLFEYFSETQRNKGNFPGRFSGRQFSNSRSEMNVSTLELGDSALYLCASSSGQFNYGYTFGSGTRLTVV.

This clonotype was seen at least ten times. The chain has TRBV20-1 and TRBJ2-5, with D perhaps matching TRBD1 (6 bases). The CDR3 runs 13 residues. The germline CDR1 and CDR2 sequences are DFQATT and SNEGSKA (reference sequence). V was cut by 8 bases and J by 4 bases, with 17 bases left in between. The CDR3 region has the DNA TGCAGTTTCCGCCCAGGGGCGTCAGAGACCCAGTACTTC. Translating gives CSFRPGASETQYF.

The sample holds many counts of this clonotype. The chain has TRBV3-1 and TRBJ1-5; D may be TRBD1 (5 bases). Germline loops: CDR1 LGHDT, CDR2 YNNKEL (reference sequence). The CDR3 loop spans 14 amino acids. Trimming left V 4 bases short and J 4 bases short, with 11 bases between. The CDR3 here is CASSPDPGNQPQHF. In DNA form, the CDR3 reads TGTGCCAGCAGCCCAGACCCAGGGAATCAGCCCCAGCATTTT.

This chain joins TRBV7-2 and TRBJ1-5; TRBD1 matches 8 bases. V dropped 4 bases and J dropped 2; count of bases not matched to a gene: 4. This CDR3 is 15 amino acids long. CDR1 is SGHTA and CDR2 is FQGNSA in the germline V gene. The DNA for the CDR3 is TGTGCCAGCAGCTCAGGGGGCCGGGGCAATCAGCCCCAGCATTTT. It encodes CASSSGGRGNQPQHF. The full variable domain, rest sourced from reference TRBV7-2 and TRBJ1-5, is GAGVSQSPSNKVTEKGKDVELRCDPISGHTALYWYRQSLGQGLEFLIYFQGNSAPDKSGLPSDRFSAERTGGSVSTLTIQRTQQEDSAVYLCASSSGGRGNQPQHFGDGTRLSIL.

This clonotype was counted many times. V and J are TRBV7-2 and TRBJ1-1, with D tentatively TRBD1 (5 bases). CDR3 length equals 13 residues. CDR1 and CDR2 from the germline V gene are SGHTA and FQGNSA. V lost 5 bases to trimming and J lost 3 bases, with 10 bases between them. The CDR3 region has the DNA TGTGCCAGCAGCGGAGACAGCTACACTGAAGCTTTCTTT. Encoded protein: CASSGDSYTEAFF.

This clonotype has more than one count but fewer than ten. CDR3 coding DNA: TGTGCCAGCAGCCAAGATGGGGGCAGGGGCTCCCCGTTGAACACTGAAGCTTTCTTT. It translates to CASSQDGGRGSPLNTEAFF. This rearrangement joins TRBV4-2 to TRBJ1-1, with D perhaps TRBD1 (6 bases). Germline V gives CDR1 LGHNA, CDR2 YNFKEQ. The CDR3 length is 19 residues. The V end was cut by 0 bases, the J end by 0 bases, with 20 bases between.

This clonotype was observed a handful of times. This chain links TRBV3-1 with TRBJ2-1; 9 bases fit TRBD2. CDR1 and CDR2 from the germline V gene are LGHDT and YNNKEL (reference sequence). Trimming at V came to 0 bases and at J to 7 bases, leaving 7 bases not matched to a gene. This CDR3 contains 16 residues. CDR3 in amino acids: CASSQEGGGARNEQFF. CDR3 DNA: TGTGCCAGCAGCCAAGAAGGCGGGGGGGCCCGGAATGAGCAGTTCTTC.

The sample holds many counts of this clonotype. The V and J genes are TRBV30 and TRBJ2-1, with TRBD2 matching over 10 bases. This CDR3 has 15 amino acids. J was trimmed by 4 bases and V by 2 bases; bases with no gene match: 5. Germline V gene data show CDR1 as GTSNPN and CDR2 as SVGIG (reference sequence). CDR3 in amino acids: CAWSRASGGYNEQFF. CDR3 coding DNA: TGTGCCTGGAGTAGGGCTAGCGGGGGATACAATGAGCAGTTCTTC.

There are many counts of this clonotype. This sequence joins TRBV5-1 and TRBJ2-3; no definite D call. CDR1 is SGHRS and CDR2 is YFSETQ in the germline V gene. CDR3 size: 14 residues. V was trimmed by 7 bases and J by 2 bases, leaving 14 bases between them. CDR3 loop: CASSEAEFTDTQYF. CDR3 DNA: TGCGCCAGCTCAGAGGCGGAGTTCACAGATACGCAGTATTTT.

The table lists this clonotype with a few counts. The chain combines TRBV29-1 with TRBJ1-1; 10 bases align to TRBD1. Germline V lookup: CDR1 SQVTM, CDR2 ANQGSEA. This CDR3 region has 13 residues. V lost 6 bases, J lost 7 bases, and 8 bases stayed unmatched. This CDR3 is CSVSTGGLGEAFF. The CDR3 region has the DNA TGCAGCGTCTCGACAGGGGGCTTGGGTGAAGCTTTCTTT.

This clonotype has ten or more counts. In DNA, the CDR3 is TGTGCCAGCAGCCGTCACAAACAGGGGGGGTATGAGCAGTTCTTC. Amino acid sequence: CASSRHKQGGYEQFF. This chain connects TRBV11-2 to TRBJ2-1, with D possibly matching TRBD1 (8 bases). Between the trimmed V and J ends, which lost 5 bases and 8 bases, there was a span of 19 bases. CDR3 length equals 15 residues. Germline V CDR1 and CDR2: SGHAT, FQNNGV.

This clonotype has at least ten counts. The rearrangement links TRBV12-3 or TRBV12-4 to TRBJ1-6, with D hard to call. Trimming cost V 4 bases and J 7 bases, with 2 bases left between them. This CDR3 region has 11 residues. CDR3 sequence: CASSSNSPLHF. Written as DNA, the CDR3 is TGTGCCAGCAGTTCCAATTCACCCCTCCACTTT.

This clonotype occurred a few times. V gene TRBV12-3 or TRBV12-4 combines with J gene TRBJ2-3; 10 bases fit TRBD1. The V gene end was trimmed by 10 bases and the J gene end by 4 bases; junction bases not matched to a gene: 5. The CDR3 is 13 amino acids. The CDR3 coding sequence is TGTGCCATCAGACAGGGGGCCTCAGATACGCAGTATTTT. It encodes CAIRQGASDTQYF.

The V gene is TRBV6-5, the J gene TRBJ1-1; D is uncertain. Between the trimmed V and J ends, which lost 5 bases and 5 bases, there was a span of 12 bases. In germline, CDR1 is MNHEY, CDR2 SVGAGI. There are 13 residues in the CDR3. The DNA for the CDR3 is TGTGCCAGCAGTCCCCTCGGTAAGACTGAAGCTTTCTTT. As protein: CASSPLGKTEAFF.

This clonotype appeared a few times. The chain joins TRBV28 to TRBJ2-3; D is uncertain. The V end was cut by 3 bases, the J end by 3 bases, with 10 bases between. The CDR3 has 14 residues. Germline V gene lookup returns CDR1 MDHEN and CDR2 SYDVKM. In DNA form, the CDR3 reads TGTGCCAGCAGTTTTTCCCAGACGACAGATACGCAGTATTTT. It yields the protein CASSFSQTTDTQYF.

This clonotype was observed a few times. V gene TRBV11-2 combines with J gene TRBJ1-5; perhaps TRBD1 as D (5 bases). The CDR3 spans 14 residues. Germline CDR1 SGHAT, CDR2 FQNNGV. The V and J ends lost 5 bases and 3 bases respectively, with 11 bases between them. CDR3 loop: CASSPDSPNQPQHF. CDR3 DNA sequence: TGTGCCAGCAGCCCCGACAGCCCCAATCAGCCCCAGCATTTT.

The V and J genes are TRBV9 and TRBJ1-4; 9 bases line up with TRBD1. This CDR3 contains 15 residues. V was clipped by 3 bases and J by 4 bases; unmatched bases: 4. The germline V gene has CDR1 SGDLS and CDR2 YYNGEE. The CDR3 coding sequence is TGTGCCAGCAGCGCCTGGACAGGGGATAATGAAAAACTGTTTTTT. It codes for CASSAWTGDNEKLFF. The full variable domain, in which reference TRBV9 and TRBJ1-4 provide the parts outside the CDR3, is DSGVTQTPKHLITATGQRVTLRCSPRSGDLSVYWYQQSLDQGLQFLIQYYNGEERAKGNILERFSAQQFPDLHSELNLSSLELGDSALYFCASSAWTGDNEKLFFGSGTQLSVL.

V gene TRBV6-2 or TRBV6-3 combines with J gene TRBJ2-7, with D possibly TRBD1 on 5 matching bases. Trimming took 6 bases from V and 6 from J, leaving 9 bases between them. This CDR3 has 11 residues. Looked up from germline, CDR1 is MNHEY and CDR2 is SVGEGT. This CDR3 is CASRLGAEQYF. The CDR3 nucleotides are TGTGCCAGCAGGCTTGGGGCCGAGCAGTACTTC.

Only a few counts were recorded for this clonotype. V gene TRBV12-3 or TRBV12-4 combines with J gene TRBJ2-1, with 7 bases fitting TRBD1. The junction had 13 bases not matched to a gene; V was cut back by 5 bases and J by 6 bases. This CDR3 is built from 16 residues. CDR3 sequence (DNA): TGTGCCAGCAGTCAAAGGTCAGGGGGAAAGGGCAATGAGCAGTTCTTC. This gives the protein CASSQRSGGKGNEQFF.

The chain joins TRBV12-3 or TRBV12-4 to TRBJ1-2, with 10 bases aligning to TRBD1. With V trimmed by 6 bases and J by 4 bases, 5 bases remained unmatched. The CDR3 extends over 14 amino acids. CDR3 sequence (DNA): TGTGCCAGCAGCCGGGACAGGGGCGGCTATGGCTACACCTTC. Translation gives CASSRDRGGYGYTF.

In this sample, this clonotype turned up many times. The V gene is TRBV10-2, the J gene TRBJ1-6; 7 bases agree with TRBD1. The CDR3 totals 16 residues. V shed 0 bases and J 8 bases; nucleotides not matched to a gene: 7. Germline V CDR1 and CDR2: WSHSY, SAAADI. The CDR3 region is CASSESGLQGHSPLHF. CDR3 in DNA: TGCGCCAGCAGTGAGTCGGGATTACAGGGGCATTCACCCCTCCACTTT.

This chain joins TRBV25-1 and TRBJ1-6; D perhaps matches TRBD1 (6 bases). The CDR3 is 14 residues long. CDR1 and CDR2 (germline): MGHDK, SYGVNS. Trimming took 2 bases from V and 9 from J, leaving 11 bases between them. The CDR3 nucleotides read TGTGCCAGCAGTGAACCCAGGGGTGGTTCACCCCTCCACTTT. Its protein product is CASSEPRGGSPLHF.

This clonotype was found a few times. J is TRBJ1-1 and V is TRBV6-2 or TRBV6-3, with D possibly being TRBD1 (6 bases). Per germline, CDR1 MNHEY and CDR2 SVGEGT. This CDR3 has 13 amino acids. Deletions cut 5 bases from V and 5 bases from J, with 12 bases between. CDR3 nucleotides: TGTGCCAGCAGTGGACAGAAAAGGACTGAAGCTTTCTTT. This translates into CASSGQKRTEAFF.